This is a list of T cell receptor beta chains from one sample in a study of graft-versus-host responses after intestinal transplantation. Profiling relied on immunoSEQ multiplex PCR, and the TCRdb table lists in-frame clones only, not all of them. Among some 55,000 clones, 91% were seen once, and the ten largest hold roughly 5.5%. Sequencing was performed on PBMCs, taken 650 to 680 days after intestinal transplant. The receptors here all came from a human patient who received an intestinal transplant, so some T cells may come from the graft donor. Both conserved end residues are trimmed from each CDR3.

v_gene,j_gene,CDR3aa
TRBV5-1,TRBJ2-1,ASNVGVLANNEQF
TRBV4-1,TRBJ1-4,ASSQEGQGPLLLNEKLF
TRBV4-1,TRBJ2-3,ASSQGLTDTQY
TRBV10-3,TRBJ2-1,AIMGGGADEQF
TRBV9,TRBJ1-3,ASSVGGGSGNTIY
TRBV5-4,TRBJ2-3,ATDSGNTDTQY
TRBV5-1,TRBJ2-2,ASSSPYRTDPSRNTGELF
TRBV10-1,TRBJ2-1,ATASGASSYNEQF
TRBV10-3,TRBJ2-7,AISERLGTGNYEQY
TRBV5-1,TRBJ1-1,ASSSSGRVAEAF
TRBV27,TRBJ1-1,ASRAVGENTEAF
TRBV5-1,TRBJ1-4,ASSLVGASNEKLF
TRBV20-1,TRBJ2-5,SAGTQGEQY
TRBV6-5,TRBJ1-1,ASSDRHTEAF
TRBV4-1,TRBJ2-3,ASSHRLAGGSTDTQY
TRBV10-3,TRBJ2-7,AINAGTGSSEQY
TRBV6-6,TRBJ1-1,ASSYTHGSTEAF
TRBV6-5,TRBJ1-2,ASSPPGQGRGYT
TRBV5-1,TRBJ2-2,ASSPRRREVTGELF
TRBV7-2,TRBJ2-1,ASTPREDRYNEQF
TRBV5-4,TRBJ1-6,ASSLGVPGGRSPLH
TRBV29-1,TRBJ2-6,SVEQVTSSGANVLT
TRBV9,TRBJ2-1,ASSPPGTGYNEQF
TRBV19,TRBJ1-2,ATKQGNYGYT
TRBV19,TRBJ2-7,ASSWVGKAEQY
TRBV7-9,TRBJ1-3,ASSSGFSSGNTIY
TRBV6-5,TRBJ2-7,ASNPGGSVVEQY
TRBV7-9,TRBJ2-5,ASSPPWVQETQY
TRBV6-5,TRBJ2-7,ASSSGPMMEQY
TRBV2,TRBJ2-5,ASSGSSSAETQY
TRBV7-9,TRBJ1-1,ASSLEGGTEAF
TRBV30,TRBJ2-3,AWQTFREDTQY
TRBV7-8,TRBJ1-5,ASSSRTHLGNQPQH
TRBV28,TRBJ2-3,ASSAATGGVKQY
TRBV7-9,TRBJ1-6,ASSLGFLDEGSPLH
TRBV7-8,TRBJ2-7,ASSLWGSSSEQY
TRBV19,TRBJ2-7,ASSRDSIYEQY
TRBV27,TRBJ2-3,ASSAVKTDTSTDTQY
TRBV18,TRBJ1-1,ASSPTGGTEAF
TRBV30,TRBJ1-2,AWSAGGPPNYGYT
TRBV16,TRBJ2-6,ASSQSRADTRTGANVLT
TRBV19,TRBJ1-3,ASSMSSGNTIY
TRBV9,TRBJ2-7,ASGGQDYEQY
TRBV6-1,TRBJ2-3,ASSSGSAQY
TRBV11-3,TRBJ2-1,ASSTEEAHNEQF
TRBV4-2,TRBJ2-5,ASSQDLDRGLETQY
TRBV6-4,TRBJ1-5,ASSGGPNQPQH
TRBV11-2,TRBJ1-2,ASSLNRDSHYGYT
TRBV7-6,TRBJ2-7,ASSLLPSDISLREQY
TRBV30,TRBJ2-7,AWSQGVTYEQY
TRBV2,TRBJ2-5,ANSGQLQETQY
TRBV27,TRBJ2-1,ASSLYPVYNEQF
TRBV5-5,TRBJ1-1,ASSLLGLGNTEAF
TRBV10-2,TRBJ2-2,ASSEQAGPGELF
TRBV18,TRBJ2-1,ASSPRVTDNEQF